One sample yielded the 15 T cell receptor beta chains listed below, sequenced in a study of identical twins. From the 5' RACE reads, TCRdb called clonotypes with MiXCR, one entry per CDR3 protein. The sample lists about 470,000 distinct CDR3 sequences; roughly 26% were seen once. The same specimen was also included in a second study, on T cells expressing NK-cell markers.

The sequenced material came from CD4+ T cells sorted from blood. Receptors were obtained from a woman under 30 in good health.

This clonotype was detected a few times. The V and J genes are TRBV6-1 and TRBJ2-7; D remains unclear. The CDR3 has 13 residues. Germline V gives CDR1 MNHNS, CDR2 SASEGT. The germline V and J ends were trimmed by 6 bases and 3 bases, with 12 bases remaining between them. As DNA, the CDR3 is TGTGCCAGCAGGGACCCCACTGGCTACGAGCAGTACTTC. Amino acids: CASRDPTGYEQYF.

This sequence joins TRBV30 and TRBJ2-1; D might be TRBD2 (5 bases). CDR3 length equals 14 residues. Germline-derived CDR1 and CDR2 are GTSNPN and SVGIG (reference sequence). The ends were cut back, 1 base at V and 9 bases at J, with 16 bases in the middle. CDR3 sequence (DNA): TGTGCCTGGAGTGGGTCCTACGGCGGGCTTGAGCAGTTCTTC. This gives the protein CAWSGSYGGLEQFF. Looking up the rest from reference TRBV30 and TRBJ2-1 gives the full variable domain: SQTIHQWPATLVQPVGSPLSLECTVEGTSNPNLYWYRQAAGRGLQLLFYSVGIGQISSEVPQNLSASRPQDRQFILSSKKLLLSDSGFYLCAWSGSYGGLEQFFGPGTRLTVL.

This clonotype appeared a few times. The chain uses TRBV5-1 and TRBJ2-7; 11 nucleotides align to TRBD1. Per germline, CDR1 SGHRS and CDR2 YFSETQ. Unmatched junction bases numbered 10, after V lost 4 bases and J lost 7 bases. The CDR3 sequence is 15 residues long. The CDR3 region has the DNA TGCGCCAGCAGCCCAACATGGGACAGGGGGTCTGAGCAGTACTTC. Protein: CASSPTWDRGSEQYF.

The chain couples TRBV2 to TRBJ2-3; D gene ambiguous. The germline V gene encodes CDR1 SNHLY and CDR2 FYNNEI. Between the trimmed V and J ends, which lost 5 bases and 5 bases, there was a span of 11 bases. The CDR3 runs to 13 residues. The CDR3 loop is CASSQETRDTQYF. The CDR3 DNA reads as TGTGCCAGCAGTCAGGAGACGAGAGATACGCAGTATTTT.

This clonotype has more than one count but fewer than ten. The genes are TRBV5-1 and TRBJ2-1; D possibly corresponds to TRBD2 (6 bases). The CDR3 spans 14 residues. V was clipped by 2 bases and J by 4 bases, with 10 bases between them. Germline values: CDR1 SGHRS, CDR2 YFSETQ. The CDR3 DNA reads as TGCGCCAGCAGCTTCGGGACTTCATACAATGAGCAGTTCTTC. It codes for CASSFGTSYNEQFF.

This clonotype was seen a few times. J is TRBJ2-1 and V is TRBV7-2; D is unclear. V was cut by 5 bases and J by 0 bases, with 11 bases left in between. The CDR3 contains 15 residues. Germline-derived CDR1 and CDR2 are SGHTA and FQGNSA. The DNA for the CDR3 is TGTGCCAGCAGCCCCCGAGTGAGCTCCTACAATGAGCAGTTCTTC. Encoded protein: CASSPRVSSYNEQFF. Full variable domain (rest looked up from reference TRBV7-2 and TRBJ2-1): GAGVSQSPSNKVTEKGKDVELRCDPISGHTALYWYRQSLGQGLEFLIYFQGNSAPDKSGLPSDRFSAERTGGSVSTLTIQRTQQEDSAVYLCASSPRVSSYNEQFFGPGTRLTVL.

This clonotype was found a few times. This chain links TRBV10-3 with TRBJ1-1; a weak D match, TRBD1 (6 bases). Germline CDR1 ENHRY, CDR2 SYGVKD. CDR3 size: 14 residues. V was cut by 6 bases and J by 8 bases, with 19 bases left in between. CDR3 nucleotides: TGTGCCATCAGCCGAAACCGGGACACCCAAGAAGCTTTCTTT. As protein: CAISRNRDTQEAFF.

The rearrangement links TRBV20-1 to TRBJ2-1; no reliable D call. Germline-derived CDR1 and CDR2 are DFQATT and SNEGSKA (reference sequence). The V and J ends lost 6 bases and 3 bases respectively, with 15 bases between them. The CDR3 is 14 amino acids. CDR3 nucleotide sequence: TGCAGTGCCAAGGCCCTAGGTGGCTACAATGAGCAGTTCTTC. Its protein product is CSAKALGGYNEQFF.

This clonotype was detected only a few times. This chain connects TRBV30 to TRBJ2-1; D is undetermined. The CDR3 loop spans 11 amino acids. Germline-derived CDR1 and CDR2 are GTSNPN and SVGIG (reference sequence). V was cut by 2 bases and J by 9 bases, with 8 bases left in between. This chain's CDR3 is CAWSLGGEQFF. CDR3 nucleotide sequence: TGTGCCTGGAGTTTGGGTGGTGAGCAGTTCTTC.

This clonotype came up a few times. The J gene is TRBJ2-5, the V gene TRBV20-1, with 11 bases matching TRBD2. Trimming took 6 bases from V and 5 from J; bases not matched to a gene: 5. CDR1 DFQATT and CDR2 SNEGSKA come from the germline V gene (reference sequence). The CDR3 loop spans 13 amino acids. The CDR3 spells CSAGLAGSETQYF. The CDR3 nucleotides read TGCAGTGCCGGACTAGCGGGTAGTGAGACCCAGTACTTC.

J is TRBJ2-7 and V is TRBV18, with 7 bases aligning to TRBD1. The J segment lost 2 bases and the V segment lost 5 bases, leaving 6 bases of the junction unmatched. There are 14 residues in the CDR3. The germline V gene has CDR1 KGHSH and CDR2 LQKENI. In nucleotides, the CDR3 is TGTGCCAGCTCAACAGGGGCCACAACCTACGAGCAGTACTTC. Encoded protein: CASSTGATTYEQYF.

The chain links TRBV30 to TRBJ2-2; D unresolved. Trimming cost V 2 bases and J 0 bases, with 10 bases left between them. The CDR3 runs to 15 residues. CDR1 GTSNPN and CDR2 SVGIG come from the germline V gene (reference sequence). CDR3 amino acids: CAWSPANANTGELFF. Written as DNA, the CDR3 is TGTGCCTGGAGTCCTGCGAATGCGAACACCGGGGAGCTGTTTTTT.

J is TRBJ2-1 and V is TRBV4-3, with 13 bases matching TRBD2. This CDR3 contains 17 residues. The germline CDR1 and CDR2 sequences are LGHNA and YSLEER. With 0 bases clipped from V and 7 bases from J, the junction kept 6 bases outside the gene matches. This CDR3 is CASSQDYSLAGGNEQFF. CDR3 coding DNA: TGCGCCAGCAGCCAAGATTACTCACTAGCGGGAGGGAATGAGCAGTTCTTC.

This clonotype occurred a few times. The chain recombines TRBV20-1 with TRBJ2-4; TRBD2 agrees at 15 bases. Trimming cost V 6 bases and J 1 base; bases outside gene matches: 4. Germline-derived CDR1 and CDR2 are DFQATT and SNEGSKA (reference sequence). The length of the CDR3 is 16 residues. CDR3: CSAGTSGRFAKNIQYF. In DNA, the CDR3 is TGCAGTGCAGGGACTAGCGGGAGGTTTGCCAAAAACATTCAGTACTTC.

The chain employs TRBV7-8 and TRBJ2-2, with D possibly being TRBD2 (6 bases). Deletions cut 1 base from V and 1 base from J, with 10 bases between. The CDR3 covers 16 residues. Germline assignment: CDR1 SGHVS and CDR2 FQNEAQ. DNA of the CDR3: TGTGCCAGCAGCTTAGTGATTAGCGGGAACACCGGGGAGCTGTTTTTT. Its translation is CASSLVISGNTGELFF.